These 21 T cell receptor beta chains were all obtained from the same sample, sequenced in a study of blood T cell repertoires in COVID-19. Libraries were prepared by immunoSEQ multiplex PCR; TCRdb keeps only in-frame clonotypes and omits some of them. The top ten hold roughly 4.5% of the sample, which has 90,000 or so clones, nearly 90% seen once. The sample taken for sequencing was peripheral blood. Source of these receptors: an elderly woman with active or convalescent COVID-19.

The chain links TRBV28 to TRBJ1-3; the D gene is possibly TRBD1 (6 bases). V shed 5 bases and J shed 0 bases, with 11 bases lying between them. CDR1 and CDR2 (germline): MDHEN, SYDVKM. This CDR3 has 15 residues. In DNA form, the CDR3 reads TGTGCCAGCAGTACCCGGACAGTCTCTGGAAACACCATATATTTT. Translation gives CASSTRTVSGNTIYF.

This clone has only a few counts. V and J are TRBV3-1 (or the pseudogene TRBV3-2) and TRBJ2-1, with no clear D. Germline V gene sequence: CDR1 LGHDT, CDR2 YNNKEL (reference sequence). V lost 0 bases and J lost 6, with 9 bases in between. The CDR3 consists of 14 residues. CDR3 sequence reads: CASSQDTRANEQFF. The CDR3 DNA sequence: TGTGCCAGCAGCCAAGATACCCGCGCCAATGAGCAGTTCTTC.

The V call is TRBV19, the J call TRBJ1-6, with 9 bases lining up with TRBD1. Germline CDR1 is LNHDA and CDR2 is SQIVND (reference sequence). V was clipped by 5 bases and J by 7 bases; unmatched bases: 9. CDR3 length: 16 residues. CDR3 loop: CASSSLGGQGNSPLHF. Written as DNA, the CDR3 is TGTGCCAGTAGTTCACTCGGAGGACAGGGGAATTCACCCCTCCACTTT.

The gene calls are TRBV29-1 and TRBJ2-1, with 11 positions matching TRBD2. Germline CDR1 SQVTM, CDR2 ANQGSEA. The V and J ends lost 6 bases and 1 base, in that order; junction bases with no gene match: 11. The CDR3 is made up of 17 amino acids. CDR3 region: CSVTGIAGGGSYNEQFF. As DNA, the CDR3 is TGCAGCGTAACTGGGATAGCGGGAGGGGGGTCCTACAATGAGCAGTTCTTC.

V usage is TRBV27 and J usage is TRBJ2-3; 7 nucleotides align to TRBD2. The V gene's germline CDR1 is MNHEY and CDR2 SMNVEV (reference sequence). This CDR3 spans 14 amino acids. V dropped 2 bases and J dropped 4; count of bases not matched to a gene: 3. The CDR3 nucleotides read TGTGCCAGCAGTTTAACGGGGGGTGCAGATACGCAGTATTTT. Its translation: CASSLTGGADTQYF.

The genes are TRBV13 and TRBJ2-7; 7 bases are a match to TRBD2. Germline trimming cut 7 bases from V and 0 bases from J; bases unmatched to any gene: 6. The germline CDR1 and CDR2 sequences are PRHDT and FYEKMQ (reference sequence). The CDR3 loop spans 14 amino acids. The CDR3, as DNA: TGTGCCAGCAAAATAGCGGGTAACTCCTACGAGCAGTACTTC. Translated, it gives CASKIAGNSYEQYF. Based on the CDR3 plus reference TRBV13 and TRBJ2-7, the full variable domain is AAGVIQSPRHLIKEKRETATLKCYPIPRHDTVYWYQQGPGQDPQFLISFYEKMQSDKGSIPDRFSAQQFSDYHSELNMSSLELGDSALYFCASKIAGNSYEQYFGPGTRLTVT.

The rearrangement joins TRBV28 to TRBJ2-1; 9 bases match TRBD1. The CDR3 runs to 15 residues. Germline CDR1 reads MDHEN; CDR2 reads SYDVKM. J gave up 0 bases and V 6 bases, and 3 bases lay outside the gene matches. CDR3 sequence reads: CASRGQGTSYNEQFF. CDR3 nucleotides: TGTGCCAGCAGGGGACAGGGTACCTCCTACAATGAGCAGTTCTTC.

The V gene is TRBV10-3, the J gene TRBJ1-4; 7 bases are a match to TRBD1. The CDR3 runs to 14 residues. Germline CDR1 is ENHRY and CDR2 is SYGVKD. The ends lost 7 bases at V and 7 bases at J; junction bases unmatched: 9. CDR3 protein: CAITPDRDVEKLFF. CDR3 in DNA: TGTGCCATCACCCCCGACAGGGATGTTGAAAAACTGTTTTTT.

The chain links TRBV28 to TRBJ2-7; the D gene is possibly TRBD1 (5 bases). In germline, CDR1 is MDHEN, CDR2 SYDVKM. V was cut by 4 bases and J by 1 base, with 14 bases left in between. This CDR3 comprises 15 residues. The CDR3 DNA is TGTGCCAGCAGTTCGGACACTAAGCCTTCCTACGAGCAGTACTTC. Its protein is CASSSDTKPSYEQYF.

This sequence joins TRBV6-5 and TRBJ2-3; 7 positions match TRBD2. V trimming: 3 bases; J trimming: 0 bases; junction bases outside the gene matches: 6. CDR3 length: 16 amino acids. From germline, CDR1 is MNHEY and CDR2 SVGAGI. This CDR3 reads CASSYQKAGSTDTQYF. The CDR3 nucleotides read TGTGCCAGCAGTTATCAGAAAGCGGGAAGCACAGATACGCAGTATTTT.

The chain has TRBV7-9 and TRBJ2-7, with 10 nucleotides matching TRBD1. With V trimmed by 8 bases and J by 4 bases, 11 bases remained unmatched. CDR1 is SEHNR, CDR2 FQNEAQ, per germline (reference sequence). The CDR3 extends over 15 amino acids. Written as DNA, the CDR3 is TGTGCCAGCGGTGAACAGGACAGGGGGTTATACGAGCAGTACTTC. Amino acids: CASGEQDRGLYEQYF.

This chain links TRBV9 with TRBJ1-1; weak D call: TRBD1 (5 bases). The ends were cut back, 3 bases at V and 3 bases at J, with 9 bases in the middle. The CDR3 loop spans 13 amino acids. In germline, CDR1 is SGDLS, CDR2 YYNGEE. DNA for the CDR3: TGTGCCAGCAGCGGGGGACTTTACACTGAAGCTTTCTTT. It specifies CASSGGLYTEAFF.

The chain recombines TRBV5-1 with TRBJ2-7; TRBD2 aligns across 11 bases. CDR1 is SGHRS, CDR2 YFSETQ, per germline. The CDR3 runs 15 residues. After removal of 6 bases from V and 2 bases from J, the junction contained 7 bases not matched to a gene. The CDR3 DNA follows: TGCGCCAGCAAACTAGCGGGGGAATTGACCTACGAGCAGTACTTC. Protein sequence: CASKLAGELTYEQYF.

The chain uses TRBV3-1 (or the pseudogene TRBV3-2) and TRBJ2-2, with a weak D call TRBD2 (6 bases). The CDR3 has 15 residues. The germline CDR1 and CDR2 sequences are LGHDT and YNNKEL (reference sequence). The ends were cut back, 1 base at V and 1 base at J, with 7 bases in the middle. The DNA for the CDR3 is TGTGCCAGCAGCCAAGGACTAGGGAACACCGGGGAGCTGTTTTTT. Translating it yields CASSQGLGNTGELFF.

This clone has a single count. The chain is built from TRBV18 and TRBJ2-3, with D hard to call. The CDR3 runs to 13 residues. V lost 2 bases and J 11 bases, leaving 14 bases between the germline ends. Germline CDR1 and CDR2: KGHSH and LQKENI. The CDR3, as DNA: TGTGCCAGCTCACCATCTGAGGCGAGGCGGCAGTATTTT. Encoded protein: CASSPSEARRQYF.

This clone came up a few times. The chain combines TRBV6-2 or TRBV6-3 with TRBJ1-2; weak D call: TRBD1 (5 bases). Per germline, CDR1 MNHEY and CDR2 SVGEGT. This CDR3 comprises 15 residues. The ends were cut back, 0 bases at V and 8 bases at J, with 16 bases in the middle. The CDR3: CASSYSAGPVNGYTF. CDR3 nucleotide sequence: TGTGCCAGCAGTTACTCGGCGGGGCCAGTGAACGGCTACACCTTC.

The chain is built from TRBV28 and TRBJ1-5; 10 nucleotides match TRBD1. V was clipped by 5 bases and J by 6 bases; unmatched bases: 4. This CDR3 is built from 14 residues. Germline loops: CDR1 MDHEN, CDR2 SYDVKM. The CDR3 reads CASSRQGAGQPQHF. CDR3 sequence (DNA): TGTGCCAGCAGTAGACAGGGGGCGGGTCAGCCCCAGCATTTT.

The CDR3 DNA reads as TGCAGCGTTGACCTAGCAGGCTCTGGAAACACCATATATTTT. It specifies CSVDLAGSGNTIYF. The rearrangement links TRBV29-1 to TRBJ1-3; D is unresolved. This CDR3 has 14 residues. V shed 3 bases and J shed 0 bases, with 9 bases lying between them. Germline V lookup: CDR1 SQVTM, CDR2 ANQGSEA. The variable domain in full, with the rest retrieved from reference TRBV29-1 and TRBJ1-3, is SAVISQKPSRDICQRGTSLTIQCQVDSQVTMMFWYRQQPGQSLTLIATANQGSEATYESGFVIDKFPISRPNLTFSTLTVSNMSPEDSSIYLCSVDLAGSGNTIYFGEGSWLTVV.

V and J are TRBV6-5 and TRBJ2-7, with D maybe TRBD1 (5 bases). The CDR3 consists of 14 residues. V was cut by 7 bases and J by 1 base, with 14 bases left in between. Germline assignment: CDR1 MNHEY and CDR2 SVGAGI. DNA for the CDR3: TGTGCCAGCACCCCTACCAGGGTTTCCTACGAGCAGTACTTC. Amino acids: CASTPTRVSYEQYF.

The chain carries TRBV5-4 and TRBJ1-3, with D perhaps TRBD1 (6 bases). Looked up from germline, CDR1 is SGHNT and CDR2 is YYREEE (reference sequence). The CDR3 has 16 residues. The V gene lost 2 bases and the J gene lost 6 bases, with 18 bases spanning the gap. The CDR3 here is CASSFGQSRSTNTIYF. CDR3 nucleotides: TGTGCCAGCAGCTTCGGACAGTCCCGTTCGACAAACACCATATATTTT.

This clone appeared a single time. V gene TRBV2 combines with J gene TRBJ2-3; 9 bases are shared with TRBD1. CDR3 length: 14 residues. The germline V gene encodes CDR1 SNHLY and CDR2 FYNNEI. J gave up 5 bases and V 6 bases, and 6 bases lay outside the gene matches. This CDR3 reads CASRQGAGGDTQYF. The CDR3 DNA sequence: TGTGCCAGCAGACAGGGGGCTGGTGGAGATACGCAGTATTTT.